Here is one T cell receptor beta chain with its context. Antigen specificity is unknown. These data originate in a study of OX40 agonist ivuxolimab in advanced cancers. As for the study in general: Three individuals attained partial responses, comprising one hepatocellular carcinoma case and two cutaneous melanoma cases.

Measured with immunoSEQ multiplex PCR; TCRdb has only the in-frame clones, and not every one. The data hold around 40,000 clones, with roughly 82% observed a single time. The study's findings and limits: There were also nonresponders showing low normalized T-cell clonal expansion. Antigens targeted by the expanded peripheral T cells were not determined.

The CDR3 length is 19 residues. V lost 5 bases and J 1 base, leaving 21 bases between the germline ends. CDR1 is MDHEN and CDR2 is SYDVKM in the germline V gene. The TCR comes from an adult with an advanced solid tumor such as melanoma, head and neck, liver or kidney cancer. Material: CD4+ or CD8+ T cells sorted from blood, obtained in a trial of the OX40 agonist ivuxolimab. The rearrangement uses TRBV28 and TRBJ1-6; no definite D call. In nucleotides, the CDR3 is TGTGCCAGCAGTGAACAGCCGTTAGCTCTGGGGTCCTATAATTCACCCCTCCACTTT. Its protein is CASSEQPLALGSYNSPLHF. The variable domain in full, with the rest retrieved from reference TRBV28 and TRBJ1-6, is DVKVTQSSRYLVKRTGEKVFLECVQDMDHENMFWYRQDPGLGLRLIYFSYDVKMKEKGDIPEGYSVSREKKERFSLILESASTNQTSMYLCASSEQPLALGSYNSPLHFGNGTRLTVT.